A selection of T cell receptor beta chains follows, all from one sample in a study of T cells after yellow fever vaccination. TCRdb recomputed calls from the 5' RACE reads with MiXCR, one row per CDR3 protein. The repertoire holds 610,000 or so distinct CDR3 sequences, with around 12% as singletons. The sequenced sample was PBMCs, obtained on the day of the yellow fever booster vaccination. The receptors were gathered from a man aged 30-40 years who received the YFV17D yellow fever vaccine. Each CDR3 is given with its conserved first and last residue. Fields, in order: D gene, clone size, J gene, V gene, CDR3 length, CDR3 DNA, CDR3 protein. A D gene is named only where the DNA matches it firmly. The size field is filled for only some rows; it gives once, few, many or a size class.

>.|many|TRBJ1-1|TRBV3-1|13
TGTGCCAGCAGCCTCGAGCCGGCCCCTGAAGCTTTCTTT
CASSLEPAPEAFF
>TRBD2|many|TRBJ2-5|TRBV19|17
TGTGCCAGCACACCGAGTATATTAGCGGGAAAGTTCGAGACCCAGTACTTC
CASTPSILAGKFETQYF
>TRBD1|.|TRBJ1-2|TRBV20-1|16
TGCAGTGCTCCACCGACAGGGACCGCACCAAACTATGGCTACACCTTC
CSAPPTGTAPNYGYTF
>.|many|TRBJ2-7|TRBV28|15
TGTGCCAGCAGCCAGGGACCATTGAGCTCCTACGAGCAGTACTTC
CASSQGPLSSYEQYF
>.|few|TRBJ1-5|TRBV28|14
TGTGCCAGCACTCAGGGTTTTGGGAATCAGCCCCAGCATTTT
CASTQGFGNQPQHF
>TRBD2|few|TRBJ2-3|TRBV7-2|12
TGTGCCAGCAGCTTTGCCGGGGGGACGCAGTATTTT
CASSFAGGTQYF
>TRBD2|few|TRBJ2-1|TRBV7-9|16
TGTGCCAGCAGCTTTCTAGCGGGAGGGCCGGGCGATGAGCAGTTCTTC
CASSFLAGGPGDEQFF
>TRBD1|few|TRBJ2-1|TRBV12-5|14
TGTGCTAGTGGTCCTGGGACAGGCTACAATGAGCAGTTCTTC
CASGPGTGYNEQFF
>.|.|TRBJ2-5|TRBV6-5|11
TGTGCCAGCAGTTACGGGAAGACCCAGTACTTC
CASSYGKTQYF
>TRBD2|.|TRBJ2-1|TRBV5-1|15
TGCGCCAGCAGCCCGGTGGGACTAGCGGGAGATGAGCAGTTCTTC
CASSPVGLAGDEQFF
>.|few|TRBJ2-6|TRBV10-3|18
TGTGCCATCAGTGATTCGTACCAGGGCTTTGGTGGGGCCAACGTCCTGACTTTC
CAISDSYQGFGGANVLTF
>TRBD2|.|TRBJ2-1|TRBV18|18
TGTGCCAGCTCCGAGGCTAGCGGGGGTAAAAGCTCCTACAATGAGCAGTTCTTC
CASSEASGGKSSYNEQFF
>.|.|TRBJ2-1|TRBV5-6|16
TGTGCCAGCAGCCCTGATACTAGCTTTAGGGCAAGGGAGCAGTTCTTC
CASSPDTSFRAREQFF
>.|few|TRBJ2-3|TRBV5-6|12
TGTGCCAGCTCCGGCGCGGGTAATACGCAGTATTTT
CASSGAGNTQYF
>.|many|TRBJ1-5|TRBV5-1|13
TGCGCCAGCAGAAGGGACTCCAATCAGCCCCAGCATTTT
CASRRDSNQPQHF
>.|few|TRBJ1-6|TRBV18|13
TGTGCCAGCTCACCCAAGGGGAATTCACCCCTCCACTTT
CASSPKGNSPLHF
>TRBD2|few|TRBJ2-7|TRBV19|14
TGTGCCAGTAGTCTCCGACTAGCCCACTTCGAGCAGTACTTC
CASSLRLAHFEQYF
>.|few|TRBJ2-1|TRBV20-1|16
TGCAGTGCTAGAGATCAACGGGGAAGCTCCTACAATGAGCAGTTCTTC
CSARDQRGSSYNEQFF
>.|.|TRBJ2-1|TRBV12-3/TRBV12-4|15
TGTGCCAGCAGTTTGTCCGGTACGGTGAACAATGAGCAGTTCTTC
CASSLSGTVNNEQFF
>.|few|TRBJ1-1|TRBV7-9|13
TGTGCCAGCAGCTTCAGTGACAACACTGAAGCTTTCTTT
CASSFSDNTEAFF
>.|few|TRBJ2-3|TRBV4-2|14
TGTGCCAGCAGCCAAGAGTCAACCACAGATACGCAGTATTTT
CASSQESTTDTQYF
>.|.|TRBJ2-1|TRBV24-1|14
TGTGCCACCAGTGACAACGAAGTCGGGAATGAGCAGTTCTTC
CATSDNEVGNEQFF
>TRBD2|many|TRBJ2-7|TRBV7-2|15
TGTGCCAGCAGCCTGGCCACTAGCGGGAGTAGCGAGCAGTACTTC
CASSLATSGSSEQYF
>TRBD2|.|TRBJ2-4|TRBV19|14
TGTGCCAGTAGTAGGCAGGGCGGGGGAAACATTCAGTACTTC
CASSRQGGGNIQYF
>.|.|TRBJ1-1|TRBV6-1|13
TGTGCCAGCGACGTGACGAGGCTCACTGAAGCTTTCTTT
CASDVTRLTEAFF
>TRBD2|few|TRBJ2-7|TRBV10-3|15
TGTGCCATCAGCCGGGCGGGCGGACTAGCACTCGAGCAGTACTTC
CAISRAGGLALEQYF
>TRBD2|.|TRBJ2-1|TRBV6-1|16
TGTGCCAGCAGTACCCGGGGGGGGCGGGAGTACAATGAGCAGTTCTTC
CASSTRGGREYNEQFF
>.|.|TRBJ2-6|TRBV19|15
TGTGCCAGTAGTATGGAAGTAGGCTGGGCCAACGTCCTGACTTTC
CASSMEVGWANVLTF
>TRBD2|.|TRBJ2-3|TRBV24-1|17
TGTGCCACCAGTGGTAGCGGGAGGGCCGGCGGCACAGATACGCAGTATTTT
CATSGSGRAGGTDTQYF
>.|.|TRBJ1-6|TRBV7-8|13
TGTGCCAGCTCCAAGGACAGCAATTCACCCCTCCACTTT
CASSKDSNSPLHF
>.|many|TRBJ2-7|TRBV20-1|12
TGCAGTGCTAGAGTAGACGGTTACGAGCAGTACTTC
CSARVDGYEQYF
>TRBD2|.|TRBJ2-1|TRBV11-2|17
TGTGCCAGCAGCTTAGGAGGTGGGATAGCGGGAGTCAATGAGCAGTTCTTC
CASSLGGGIAGVNEQFF
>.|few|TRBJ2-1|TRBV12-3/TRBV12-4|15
TGTGCCAGCAGGGAGAGGCTAGACCTAATCAATGAGCAGTTCTTC
CASRERLDLINEQFF
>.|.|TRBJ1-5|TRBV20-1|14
TGCAGTGCTAGAAAGACGGGCAGCAATCAGCCCCAGCATTTT
CSARKTGSNQPQHF
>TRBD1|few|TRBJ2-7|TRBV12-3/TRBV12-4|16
TGTGCCAGCACCCCTCCTGGGGGACAGGGTTCCTACGAGCAGTACTTC
CASTPPGGQGSYEQYF
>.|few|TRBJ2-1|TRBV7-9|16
TGTGCCAGCACCTCCGCCGGCGGGGGCGCCTACAATGAGCAGTTCTTC
CASTSAGGGAYNEQFF
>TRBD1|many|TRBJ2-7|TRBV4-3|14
TGCGCCAGCAGCTCTCGGACAGGGGCGTACGAGCAGTACTTC
CASSSRTGAYEQYF
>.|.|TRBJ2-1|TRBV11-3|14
TGTGCCAGCAGCTTAGATGATGAGCGGAATGAGCAGTTCTTC
CASSLDDERNEQFF
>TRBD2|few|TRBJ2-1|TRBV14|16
TGTGCCAGCAGCACCACCGGGACTAGCAGGATCCCGCGGCAGTTCTTC
CASSTTGTSRIPRQFF
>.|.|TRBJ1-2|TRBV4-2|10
TGTGCCAGCAACCACAGCGGCTACACCTTC
CASNHSGYTF